This TCR beta chain was profiled in a study of blood T cell repertoires in COVID-19. Study at large: Spain, Italy and the United States supplied samples that represented acute and convalescent COVID-19. T cells, B-cell-depleted T cells, or PBMCs provided the cDNA or gDNA that served as material.

Only one count was recorded for this clone. Authors' processing steps: Researchers report that nucleated cell counts were estimated from reference gene primer amplification. The table came from immunoSEQ multiplex PCR; TCRdb's copy has only in-frame clones and leaves some out. Clone size and the V and J calls come from that table; the DNA yielded D and trimming. Of around 140,000 clones listed, more than 70% are singletons. The ends lost 4 bases at V and 9 bases at J; junction bases unmatched: 5. CDR1 MNHEY and CDR2 SMNVEV come from the germline V gene (reference sequence). This CDR3 is built from 13 residues.

The source of this sequence is a man in his fifties or sixties with acute or convalescent COVID-19. Material for sequencing was peripheral blood. The chain links TRBV27 to TRBJ2-1; 8 bases fit TRBD2. The CDR3 bases are TGTGCCAGCAGTTCACTAGCGGAAATTGAGCAGTTCTTC. It translates to CASSSLAEIEQFF.